These T cell receptor beta chains were read from a single sample in a study of shared clonotypes between healthy human individuals. Assay: immunoSEQ multiplex PCR; the TCRdb copy retains only in-frame clones and omits some. This table holds 2 million to 2.5 million clones, less than 95% found once. Material: naive CD4+ T cells from PBMCs. These receptors were taken from a man younger than 30 in good health. Some clones in this sample may be carry-over from other donors' samples. Each CDR3 is given with its conserved first and last residue. The order of the fields is J gene, D gene, clone size, V gene, CDR3 length, CDR3 DNA, CDR3 protein. D genes are given only for firm matches. Only part of the rows carry a size: once, few, many, or a class if the clone is expanded.

j_gene: TRBJ1-5
d_gene: TRBD1
abundance: NA
v_gene: TRBV10-2
len: 13
CDR3nt: TGCGCCAGCCGCGGACAGGGAAATCAGCCCCAGCATTTT
CDR3aa: CASRGQGNQPQHF

j_gene: TRBJ2-3
d_gene: TRBD2
abundance: NA
v_gene: TRBV6-6
len: 16
CDR3nt: TGTGCCAGCAGTTACTACAGCGGGAGGGTAACAGATACGCAGTATTTT
CDR3aa: CASSYYSGRVTDTQYF

j_gene: TRBJ2-1
d_gene: NA
abundance: NA
v_gene: TRBV7-9
len: 17
CDR3nt: TGTGCCAGCAGTTCGACCCCGGGACGGAGAGCCGACAATGAGCAGTTCTTC
CDR3aa: CASSSTPGRRADNEQFF

j_gene: TRBJ2-7
d_gene: NA
abundance: NA
v_gene: TRBV21-1
len: 13
CDR3nt: TGTGCCAGCATAACGGACGACCCCTACGAGCAGTACTTC
CDR3aa: CASITDDPYEQYF

j_gene: TRBJ2-7
d_gene: TRBD2
abundance: NA
v_gene: TRBV5-1
len: 14
CDR3nt: TGCGCCAGCAGCGCTCTAGCGGGGAAAGGCGAGCAGTACTTC
CDR3aa: CASSALAGKGEQYF

j_gene: TRBJ1-5
d_gene: NA
abundance: few
v_gene: TRBV18
len: 12
CDR3nt: TGTGCCAGCTCACCAGGGGATCAGCCCCAGCATTTT
CDR3aa: CASSPGDQPQHF

j_gene: TRBJ2-2
d_gene: NA
abundance: once
v_gene: TRBV7-3
len: 17
CDR3nt: TGTGCCAGCAGCTTAACTCCCCAGGGTACGAACACCGGGGAGCTGTTTTTT
CDR3aa: CASSLTPQGTNTGELFF

j_gene: TRBJ2-1
d_gene: TRBD2
abundance: NA
v_gene: TRBV4-2
len: 19
CDR3nt: TGTGCCAGCAGCCAAGAAGCTAGCGGGAACTGGAGGGCCTACAATGAGCAGTTCTTC
CDR3aa: CASSQEASGNWRAYNEQFF

j_gene: TRBJ2-4
d_gene: NA
abundance: NA
v_gene: TRBV27
len: 16
CDR3nt: TGTGCCAGCAGTTTCGCTAAAACGGGAGGAGGGGGCATTCAGTACTTC
CDR3aa: CASSFAKTGGGGIQYF

j_gene: TRBJ1-5
d_gene: NA
abundance: NA
v_gene: TRBV19
len: 14
CDR3nt: TGTGCCAGCAGTGAGACAGGCCTCAATCAGCCCCAGCATTTT
CDR3aa: CASSETGLNQPQHF

j_gene: TRBJ2-7
d_gene: NA
abundance: NA
v_gene: TRBV10-2
len: 13
CDR3nt: TGCGCCAGCAGCTACTCGACCTTGTACGAGCAGTACTTC
CDR3aa: CASSYSTLYEQYF

j_gene: TRBJ1-2
d_gene: NA
abundance: NA
v_gene: TRBV6-5
len: 11
CDR3nt: TGTGCCAGCAGTTACGGGTATGGCTACACCTTC
CDR3aa: CASSYGYGYTF

j_gene: TRBJ2-1
d_gene: TRBD1
abundance: once
v_gene: TRBV7-9
len: 15
CDR3nt: TGTGCCAGCAGCAGGACAGGGGGGATCTTCAATGAGCAGTTCTTC
CDR3aa: CASSRTGGIFNEQFF